The present TCR beta chain was sequenced within a study of blood T cell repertoires in COVID-19. On the study more broadly: Whether acute or convalescent, the COVID-19 samples came from the United States, Italy and Spain.

J was trimmed by 5 bases and V by 4 bases; bases with no gene match: 8. The CDR3 length is 15 residues. The germline V gene encodes CDR1 MDHEN and CDR2 SYDVKM. The table came from immunoSEQ multiplex PCR; TCRdb's copy has only in-frame clones and leaves some out. The table has approximately 57,000 clones, more than 75% seen once. The sample taken for sequencing was peripheral blood. The rearrangement links TRBV28 to TRBJ1-1; 9 bases align to TRBD1. The source is a man aged 40-50 years with active COVID-19. The CDR3 DNA reads TGTGCCAGCAGTTCGACAGGGGGAGCGGGAACTGAAGCTTTCTTT. Residues: CASSSTGGAGTEAFF. Drawing the rest from reference TRBV28 and TRBJ1-1, the complete variable domain is DVKVTQSSRYLVKRTGEKVFLECVQDMDHENMFWYRQDPGLGLRLIYFSYDVKMKEKGDIPEGYSVSREKKERFSLILESASTNQTSMYLCASSSTGGAGTEAFFGQGTRLTVV.